This TCR beta chain was retrieved from a study of control samples from healthy donors and cancer patients. This CDR3 has 14 residues. The V gene lost 0 bases and the J gene lost 8 bases, with 13 bases spanning the gap. CDR1 is ENHRY, CDR2 SYGVKD, per germline. The repertoire was sequenced with immunoSEQ multiplex PCR; TCRdb's copy has only in-frame clones and lacks some. Here the sample spans about 160,000 clones, approximately 94% being singletons. The genes are TRBV10-3 and TRBJ1-2, with a possible D match to TRBD1 (5 bases). This TCR derives from a man in his 60s with colorectal cancer. The sample taken for sequencing was PBMCs. Here the CDR3 DNA reads TGTGCCATCAGTGAGTCAGGGACCGTTTACGGCTACACCTTC. Translation gives CAISESGTVYGYTF.